The sequence of this TCR beta chain was determined in a study of metastatic and nonmetastatic thyroid tumors. Looking at the study overall: From malignant and benign thyroid patients, repertoires in blood and in tumor or nodule tissue were compared. General study findings and limits: As reported, TCR beta diversity in blood and tumor was significantly higher in malignant thyroid tumors than in benign nodules.

This CDR3 spans 11 amino acids. Looked up from germline, CDR1 is MDHEN and CDR2 is SYDVKM. None of the patients had undergone any treatment ahead of thyroid surgery. Turning to this clone: Its target is unknown. A much bigger clone sits one base away, suggesting this may be a read error. Other DNA sequences within the sample encode an identical CDR3.

Original handling: The study took CDR3 differences across clinicopathological groups and made a distant-metastasis classifier for papillary thyroid cancer from them. TCRdb redid the clone calls on the PCR reads using MiXCR. The V and J calls here are based on TCRdb, not the publication. The data contain about 15,000 clones, approximately 30% of them singletons. This sequence joins TRBV28 and TRBJ2-7, with 8 bases fitting TRBD2. This TCR derives from a female donor with papillary thyroid cancer or a benign thyroid nodule (not recorded which). Some clones in this sample may be carry-over from other donors' samples. The specimen was tumor tissue. As DNA, the CDR3 is TGCGCCAGCAGTTCTACTAGCGGTCAGTACTTC. Protein sequence: CASSSTSGQYF.